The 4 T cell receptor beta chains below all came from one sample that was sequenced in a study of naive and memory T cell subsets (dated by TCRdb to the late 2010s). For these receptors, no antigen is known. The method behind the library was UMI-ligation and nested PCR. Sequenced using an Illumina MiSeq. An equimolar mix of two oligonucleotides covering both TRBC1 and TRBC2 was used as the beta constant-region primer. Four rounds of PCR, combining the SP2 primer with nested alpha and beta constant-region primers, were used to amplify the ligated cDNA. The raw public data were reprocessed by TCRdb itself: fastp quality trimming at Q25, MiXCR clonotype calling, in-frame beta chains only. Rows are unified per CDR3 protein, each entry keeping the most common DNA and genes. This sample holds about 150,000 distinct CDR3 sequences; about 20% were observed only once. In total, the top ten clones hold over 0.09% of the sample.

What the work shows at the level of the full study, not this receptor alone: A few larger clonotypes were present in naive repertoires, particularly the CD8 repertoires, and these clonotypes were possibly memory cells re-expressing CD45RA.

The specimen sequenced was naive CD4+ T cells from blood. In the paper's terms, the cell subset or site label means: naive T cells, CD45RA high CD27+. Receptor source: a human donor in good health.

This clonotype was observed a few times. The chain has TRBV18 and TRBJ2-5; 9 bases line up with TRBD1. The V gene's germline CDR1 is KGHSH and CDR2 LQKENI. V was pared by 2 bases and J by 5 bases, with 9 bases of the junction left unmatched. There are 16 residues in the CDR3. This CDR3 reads CASSPRGQGPGETQYF. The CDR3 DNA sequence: TGTGCCAGCTCACCAAGAGGACAGGGGCCGGGGGAGACCCAGTACTTC.

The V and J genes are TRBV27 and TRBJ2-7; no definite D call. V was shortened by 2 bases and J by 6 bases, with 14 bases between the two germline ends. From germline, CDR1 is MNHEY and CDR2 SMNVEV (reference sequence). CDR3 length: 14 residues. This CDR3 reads CASSLNAGSREQYF. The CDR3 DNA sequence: TGTGCCAGCAGTTTAAATGCAGGATCTCGCGAGCAGTACTTC.

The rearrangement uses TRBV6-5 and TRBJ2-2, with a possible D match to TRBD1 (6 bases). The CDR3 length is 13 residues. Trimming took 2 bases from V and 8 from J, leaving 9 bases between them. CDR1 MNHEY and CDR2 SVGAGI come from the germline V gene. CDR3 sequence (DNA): TGTGCCAGCAGTTACCGACAGGCTGGGGAGCTGTTTTTT. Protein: CASSYRQAGELFF.

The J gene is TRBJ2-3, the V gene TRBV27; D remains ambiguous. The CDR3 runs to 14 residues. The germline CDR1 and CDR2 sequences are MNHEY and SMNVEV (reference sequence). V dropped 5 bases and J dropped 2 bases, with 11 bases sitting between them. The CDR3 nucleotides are TGTGCCAGCAGTCTAAGGGTCCCCACAGATACGCAGTATTTT. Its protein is CASSLRVPTDTQYF.